A single sample gave rise to the 32 T cell receptor beta chains below, sequenced in a study of shared clonotypes between healthy human individuals. TCRdb's copy holds only in-frame clones and misses some; the assay was immunoSEQ multiplex PCR. The sample holds about 820,000 clones, over 90% seen once. CD45RO-negative cells were positively selected for CCR7, leaving out terminally differentiated effector memory CD45RA+ cells. The sample comprised naive CD8+ T cells sorted from blood. These receptors all come from a man aged 25-45 years in good health.

This rearrangement joins TRBV2 to TRBJ2-5, with D possibly matching TRBD2 (6 bases). CDR1 and CDR2 (germline): SNHLY, FYNNEI. Trimming cost V 6 bases and J 1 base, with 21 bases left between them. CDR3 length: 17 residues. The CDR3 spells CASREGGSATAQETQYF. CDR3 coding DNA: TGTGCCAGCAGGGAGGGTGGCTCGGCTACGGCCCAAGAGACCCAGTACTTC. The complete variable domain, with remaining parts taken from reference TRBV2 and TRBJ2-5, reads EPEVTQTPSHQVTQMGQEVILRCVPISNHLYFYWYRQILGQKVEFLVSFYNNEISEKSEIFDDQFSVERPDGSNFTLKIRSTKLEDSAMYFCASREGGSATAQETQYFGPGTRLLVL.

The V call is TRBV7-9, the J call TRBJ2-1; D is unclear. The CDR3 has 15 residues. Germline CDR1 reads SEHNR; CDR2 reads FQNEAQ (reference sequence). Between the trimmed V and J ends, which lost 2 bases and 2 bases, there was a span of 10 bases. The CDR3 is CASSLLQATYNEQFF. In DNA, the CDR3 is TGTGCCAGCAGCTTATTGCAGGCGACCTACAATGAGCAGTTCTTC.

This sequence joins TRBV5-6 and TRBJ2-7; 7 nucleotides line up with TRBD2. The length of the CDR3 is 15 residues. Germline CDR1 SGHDT, CDR2 YYEEEE. V trimming: 4 bases; J trimming: 5 bases; junction bases outside the gene matches: 12. In nucleotides, the CDR3 is TGTGCCAGCAGCAGAGGGGCGGGAGTTTACGACGAGCAGTACTTC. It translates to CASSRGAGVYDEQYF. Full variable domain (outside the CDR3, taken from reference TRBV5-6 and TRBJ2-7): DAGVTQSPTHLIKTRGQQVTLRCSPKSGHDTVSWYQQALGQGPQFIFQYYEEEERQRGNFPDRFSGHQFPNYSSELNVNALLLGDSALYLCASSRGAGVYDEQYFGPGTRLTVT.

The rearrangement links TRBV7-8 to TRBJ2-1; D is unresolved. Trimming removed 6 bases from V and 10 bases from J, with 13 bases in between. The CDR3 covers 12 residues. Germline CDR1 is SGHVS and CDR2 is FQNEAQ. The CDR3 DNA is TGTGCCAGCAGTTCCACGGTGGACGAGCAGTTCTTC. This gives the protein CASSSTVDEQFF.

The rearrangement links TRBV27 to TRBJ1-2; D ambiguous. Looked up from germline, CDR1 is MNHEY and CDR2 is SMNVEV (reference sequence). This CDR3 spans 14 amino acids. V was clipped by 4 bases and J by 7 bases, with 16 bases between them. The CDR3 nucleotides read TGTGCCAGCAGTTACCTAGCGGGTCTCTCTGGCTACACCTTC. This gives the protein CASSYLAGLSGYTF.

The chain combines TRBV5-4 with TRBJ2-7, with 7 bases lining up with TRBD1. V dropped 4 bases and J dropped 0; count of bases not matched to a gene: 7. Germline V gene data show CDR1 as SGHNT and CDR2 as YYREEE (reference sequence). The CDR3 has 15 amino acids. CDR3 bases: TGTGCCAGCAGCCACCCGGGACAGACCTCCTACGAGCAGTACTTC. Protein: CASSHPGQTSYEQYF.

V usage is TRBV6-6 and J usage is TRBJ2-7; D is unclear. Looked up from germline, CDR1 is MNHNY and CDR2 is SVGAGI (reference sequence). Trimming took off 5 bases at V and 2 bases at J, with 7 bases between the two ends. This CDR3 contains 12 residues. The CDR3 nucleotides read TGTGCCAGCAGTGGACGGCCCTACGAGCAGTACTTC. This gives the protein CASSGRPYEQYF.

A remark on this clone: Distinct nucleotide sequences in the sample also encode this CDR3. The chain has TRBV19 and TRBJ2-1; D may be TRBD1 or TRBD2 (5 bases each). Trimming shortened V by 2 bases and J by 2 bases, and 7 bases separated the two germline ends. The CDR3 runs to 14 residues. CDR1 and CDR2 from the germline V gene are LNHDA and SQIVND (reference sequence). The CDR3 region has the DNA TGTGCCAGTAGTATACGGGGCGCCTACAATGAGCAGTTCTTC. Its protein is CASSIRGAYNEQFF.

The V and J genes are TRBV10-3 and TRBJ2-7, with 11 bases lining up with TRBD1. CDR3 length equals 19 residues. The trim removed 4 bases at V and 2 bases at J, leaving 16 bases unmatched. Germline-derived CDR1 and CDR2 are ENHRY and SYGVKD. The CDR3 region is CAISVLRTGGPYPTYEQYF. The CDR3 DNA reads as TGTGCCATCAGTGTACTCCGGACAGGGGGCCCCTACCCCACCTACGAGCAGTACTTC.

As concerns this clone: The sample contains more than one DNA sequence encoding this CDR3. The genes are TRBV7-9 and TRBJ2-3; TRBD2 aligns across 8 bases. The CDR3 has 15 residues. The germline gives CDR1 SEHNR, CDR2 FQNEAQ (reference sequence). Trimming took 3 bases from V and 2 from J; bases not matched to a gene: 4. CDR3 residues: CASSLRGANTDTQYF. The CDR3 DNA follows: TGTGCCAGCAGCTTGCGGGGGGCGAACACAGATACGCAGTATTTT.

The chain recombines TRBV27 with TRBJ2-7, with D tentatively TRBD2 (6 bases). The germline CDR1 and CDR2 sequences are MNHEY and SMNVEV (reference sequence). The CDR3 extends over 16 amino acids. Trimming took 7 bases from V and 7 from J, leaving 26 bases between them. For the CDR3, the DNA is TGTGCCAGCAAAGCGAGCCGGGAGTCCCCCCCAGAGGAGCAGTACTTC. Amino acid sequence: CASKASRESPPEEQYF.

The chain joins TRBV6-4 to TRBJ2-1, with 8 bases matching TRBD2. Germline CDR1 and CDR2: MRHNA and SNTAGT. This CDR3 has 15 residues. Trimming took 5 bases from V and 7 from J; bases not matched to a gene: 10. CDR3 nucleotide sequence: TGTGCCAGCAGTAGGGCGGGAGGCGCTGAGAATGAGCAGTTCTTC. It codes for CASSRAGGAENEQFF.

This chain connects TRBV7-9 to TRBJ2-3; 14 positions match TRBD2. Germline V gene data show CDR1 as SEHNR and CDR2 as FQNEAQ (reference sequence). This CDR3 spans 18 amino acids. V was clipped by 4 bases and J by 7 bases; unmatched bases: 13. DNA of the CDR3: TGTGCCAGCAGCTCCACGAAGCCGGGACTAGCGGGAGCTCATACGCAGTATTTT. This translates into CASSSTKPGLAGAHTQYF.

The rearrangement joins TRBV6-5 to TRBJ1-2; the match to TRBD1 covers 9 bases. This CDR3 region has 15 residues. The V gene's germline CDR1 is MNHEY and CDR2 SVGAGI. Losses at the gene ends were 4 bases for V and 4 bases for J; bases not matched to a gene: 7. The CDR3 DNA sequence: TGTGCCAGCAGTTCCCCGGGACAGGGTCCCTATGGCTACACCTTC. Encoded protein: CASSSPGQGPYGYTF.

This chain joins TRBV10-3 and TRBJ1-2; the match to TRBD1 covers 7 bases. The V segment lost 2 bases and the J segment 1 base; nucleotides outside the gene matches: 4. CDR1 and CDR2 from the germline V gene are ENHRY and SYGVKD. This CDR3 spans 15 amino acids. The CDR3 bases are TGTGCCATCAGTGAGAGGGACAGCTTTAACTATGGCTACACCTTC. This gives the protein CAISERDSFNYGYTF.

The V and J genes are TRBV6-8 and TRBJ2-7, with unresolved D. Per germline, CDR1 MNHGY and CDR2 SAAAGT. V was clipped by 7 bases and J by 5 bases, with 12 bases between them. This CDR3 is built from 12 residues. This chain's CDR3 is CASTLRPHEQYF. DNA for the CDR3: TGTGCCAGCACCCTCCGACCCCACGAGCAGTACTTC.

The genes are TRBV5-1 and TRBJ2-1, with D possibly being TRBD2 (6 bases). Trimming removed 5 bases at V and 2 bases at J, with 14 bases between. Germline V gene lookup returns CDR1 SGHRS and CDR2 YFSETQ. The CDR3 covers 15 residues. The CDR3 region is CASRLSGPPYNEQFF. CDR3 bases: TGCGCCAGCAGACTTAGCGGACCCCCCTACAATGAGCAGTTCTTC.

The chain carries TRBV9 and TRBJ2-1; D perhaps matches TRBD2 (6 bases). V was pared by 4 bases and J by 3 bases, with 14 bases between. The CDR3 is 15 amino acids. Germline lookup yields CDR1 SGDLS and CDR2 YYNGEE. CDR3 protein: CASSTSGTGYNEQFF. The CDR3 region has the DNA TGTGCCAGCAGCACTTCCGGGACTGGCTACAATGAGCAGTTCTTC. Full variable domain (remainder filled in from reference TRBV9 and TRBJ2-1): DSGVTQTPKHLITATGQRVTLRCSPRSGDLSVYWYQQSLDQGLQFLIQYYNGEERAKGNILERFSAQQFPDLHSELNLSSLELGDSALYFCASSTSGTGYNEQFFGPGTRLTVL.

The chain recombines TRBV5-1 with TRBJ2-7; D call uncertain. Deletions cut 0 bases from V and 0 bases from J, with 7 bases between. Germline CDR1 SGHRS, CDR2 YFSETQ. The CDR3 length is 14 residues. The CDR3 is CASSLAQSSYEQYF. Here the CDR3 DNA reads TGCGCCAGCAGCTTGGCTCAGAGCTCCTACGAGCAGTACTTC.

The rearrangement joins TRBV6-1 to TRBJ2-7, with TRBD1 identical over 9 bases. Unmatched junction bases numbered 8, after V lost 6 bases and J lost 5 bases. The germline V gene encodes CDR1 MNHNS and CDR2 SASEGT. This CDR3 is built from 14 residues. The CDR3 DNA follows: TGTGCCAGCAGGGAGGGGTGGGACAGGGACGAGCAGTACTTC. This gives the protein CASREGWDRDEQYF.

This clone was counted many times. The genes are TRBV6-5 and TRBJ1-1; D is uncertain. The ends were cut back, 4 bases at V and 1 base at J, with 4 bases in the middle. Germline V gene data show CDR1 as MNHEY and CDR2 as SVGAGI. CDR3 length equals 12 residues. The CDR3 spells CASSWGNTEAFF. CDR3 bases: TGTGCCAGCAGTTGGGGGAACACTGAAGCTTTCTTT.

This chain connects TRBV27 to TRBJ2-2; D tentatively reads TRBD1 or TRBD2 (5 bases each). V was trimmed by 7 bases and J by 2 bases, leaving 14 bases between them. Germline loops: CDR1 MNHEY, CDR2 SMNVEV (reference sequence). The CDR3 has 15 amino acids. CDR3 in DNA: TGTGCCAGCAAGAGAGGGGCTACAAACACCGGGGAGCTGTTTTTT. It translates to CASKRGATNTGELFF.

The rearrangement links TRBV19 to TRBJ2-7; TRBD2 matches 10 bases. In germline, CDR1 is LNHDA, CDR2 SQIVND (reference sequence). V shed 1 base, J shed 2 bases, and the junction held 2 bases outside the gene matches. There are 15 residues in the CDR3. As DNA, the CDR3 is TGTGCCAGTAGTATAGGAGGGACTAGCGCCTACGAGCAGTACTTC. Its protein is CASSIGGTSAYEQYF.

This CDR3 reads CASTGQGGYEQYF. The CDR3 coding sequence is TGTGCCAGCACCGGACAGGGAGGATACGAGCAGTACTTC. The chain joins TRBV27 to TRBJ2-7, with 8 positions matching TRBD1. Germline V CDR1 and CDR2: MNHEY, SMNVEV (reference sequence). V lost 7 bases to trimming and J lost 4 bases; unmatched junction nucleotides: 6. The CDR3 has 13 amino acids.

The chain recombines TRBV2 with TRBJ2-7; D is uncertain. Germline V lookup: CDR1 SNHLY, CDR2 FYNNEI. V was pared by 5 bases and J by 0 bases, with 11 bases between. The CDR3 spans 14 residues. As DNA, the CDR3 is TGTGCCAGCAGTTTTTTTGGTCACTCCTACGAGCAGTACTTC. Translation: CASSFFGHSYEQYF.

The chain couples TRBV7-9 to TRBJ2-7; perhaps TRBD1 as D (6 bases). CDR3 length: 15 residues. Trimming took off 2 bases at V and 2 bases at J, with 13 bases between the two ends. CDR1 is SEHNR, CDR2 FQNEAQ, per germline (reference sequence). The CDR3 region is CASSLKGTPPYEQYF. The CDR3 DNA sequence: TGTGCCAGCAGCTTAAAGGGGACACCCCCCTACGAGCAGTACTTC.

The chain links TRBV5-4 to TRBJ2-1; D not certain. Deletions cut 0 bases from V and 8 bases from J, with 6 bases between. This CDR3 spans 12 amino acids. Germline V gives CDR1 SGHNT, CDR2 YYREEE (reference sequence). The CDR3 region is CASSLATDEQFF. The CDR3 DNA sequence: TGTGCCAGCAGCTTGGCCACGGATGAGCAGTTCTTC.

This chain connects TRBV1 to TRBJ2-7; TRBD2, the table's D call, lacks a check against the DNA. TRBV1 is noted as a pseudogene. The CDR3 has 15 amino acids. CDR3 nucleotide sequence: TGCACCAGCAGCCCACCGGCTAGCGGCTCCTACGAGCAGTACTTC. Amino acid sequence: CTSSPPASGSYEQYF.

V is TRBV29-1 and J is TRBJ2-1; the D is unclear. This CDR3 has 13 amino acids. From germline, CDR1 is SQVTM and CDR2 ANQGSEA. V was trimmed by 4 bases and J by 7 bases, leaving 14 bases between them. This CDR3 reads CSVVARTSNEQFF. CDR3 sequence (DNA): TGCAGCGTTGTAGCCAGGACCAGTAATGAGCAGTTCTTC.

This sequence joins TRBV5-5 and TRBJ1-3; D gene ambiguous. Germline V CDR1 and CDR2: SGHKS, YYEKEE (reference sequence). The V end lost 4 bases, the J end lost 0 bases, and 14 bases lay between the germline ends. The CDR3 covers 16 residues. CDR3 sequence: CASSPDMILSGNTIYF. Written as DNA, the CDR3 is TGTGCCAGCAGCCCAGACATGATACTCTCTGGAAACACCATATATTTT.

V usage is TRBV7-8 and J usage is TRBJ2-7; D is unclear. The CDR3 totals 14 residues. The germline V gene has CDR1 SGHVS and CDR2 FQNEAQ. V lost 7 bases to trimming and J lost 0 bases, with 13 bases between them. CDR3 region: CASTQIGLSYEQYF. The CDR3 DNA reads as TGTGCCAGCACCCAGATCGGTCTCTCCTACGAGCAGTACTTC.

This chain connects TRBV9 to TRBJ2-1; 11 nucleotides match TRBD2. V shed 1 base, J shed 6 bases, and the junction held 3 bases outside the gene matches. CDR3 length: 15 amino acids. The V gene's germline CDR1 is SGDLS and CDR2 YYNGEE. The CDR3 here is CASSVYGTSGNEQFF. CDR3 sequence (DNA): TGTGCCAGCAGCGTATATGGGACTAGCGGCAATGAGCAGTTCTTC.